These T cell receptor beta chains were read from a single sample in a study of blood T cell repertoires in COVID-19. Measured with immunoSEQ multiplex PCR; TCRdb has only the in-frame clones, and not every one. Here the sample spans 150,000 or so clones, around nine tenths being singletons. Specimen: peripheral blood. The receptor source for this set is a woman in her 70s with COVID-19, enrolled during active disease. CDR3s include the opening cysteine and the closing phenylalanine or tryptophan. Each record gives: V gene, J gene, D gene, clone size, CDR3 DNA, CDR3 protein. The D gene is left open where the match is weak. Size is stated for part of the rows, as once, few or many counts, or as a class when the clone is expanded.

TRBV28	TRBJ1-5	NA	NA	TGTGCCAGTTCCCAACCACTAGGAAGGGACATAAGCAATCAGCCCCAGCATTTT	CASSQPLGRDISNQPQHF
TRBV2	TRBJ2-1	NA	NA	TGTGCCAGCAGTGTTGGGCAGGGGTCCTACAATGAGCAGTTCTTC	CASSVGQGSYNEQFF
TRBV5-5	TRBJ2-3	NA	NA	TGTGCCAGCAGCTTCGGTGGGCGCAATACGCAGTATTTT	CASSFGGRNTQYF
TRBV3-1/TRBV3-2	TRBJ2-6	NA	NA	TGTGCCAGCAGCCCGCAACTAGGGTTTTTTCCCGGGGCCAACGTCCTGACTTTC	CASSPQLGFFPGANVLTF
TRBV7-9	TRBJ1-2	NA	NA	TGTGCCAGCAGTCGGGACAATGGGAACTATGGCTACACCTTC	CASSRDNGNYGYTF
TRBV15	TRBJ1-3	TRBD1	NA	TGTGCCACCAGCATGCAAGGGGGCCGAAACACCATATATTTT	CATSMQGGRNTIYF
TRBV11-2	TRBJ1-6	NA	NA	TGTGCCAGCAGCCCCAGAGGGGGTTCGGGATCACCCCTCCACTTT	CASSPRGGSGSPLHF
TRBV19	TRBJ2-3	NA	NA	TGTGCCAGTAGTAAGGTTGGCGGGGGCCGAGGAACAGATACGCAGTATTTT	CASSKVGGGRGTDTQYF
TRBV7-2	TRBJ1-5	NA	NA	TGTGCCAGCAGCCACCGGGGGGGCCGAGGGAGCAATCAGCCCCAGCATTTT	CASSHRGGRGSNQPQHF
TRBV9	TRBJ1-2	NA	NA	TGTGCCAGCAGCGTAGACCCAGGGCTTTACTATGGCTACACCTTC	CASSVDPGLYYGYTF
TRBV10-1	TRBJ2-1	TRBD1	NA	TGCGCCAGCAGTGACCCCGGGACAGGCCCCTCACATAACTACAATGAGCAGTTCTTC	CASSDPGTGPSHNYNEQFF
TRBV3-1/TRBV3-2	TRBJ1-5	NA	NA	TGTGCCAGCAGCCAACGGGACAATCAGCCCCAGCATTTT	CASSQRDNQPQHF
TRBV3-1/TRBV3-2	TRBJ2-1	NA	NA	TGTGCCAGCAGCGACAGCTATAAAATAGGCAATGAGCAGTTCTTC	CASSDSYKIGNEQFF
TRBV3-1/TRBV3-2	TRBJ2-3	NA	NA	TGTGCCAGCAGTATGGCGGGGGCCACAGATACGCAGTATTTT	CASSMAGATDTQYF
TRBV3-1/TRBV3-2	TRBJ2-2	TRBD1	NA	TGTGCCAGCAGCCCGCCGGGACAGAAGAACACCGGGGAGCTGTTTTTT	CASSPPGQKNTGELFF
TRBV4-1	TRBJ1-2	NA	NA	TGCGCCAGCAGCCAAGATACAGATTATGGCTACACCTTC	CASSQDTDYGYTF
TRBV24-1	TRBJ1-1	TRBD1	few	TGTGCCACCAGTGAACGGACAGGGGCCGCACGTCTCTTT	CATSERTGAARLF
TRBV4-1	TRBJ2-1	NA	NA	TGCGCCAGCAGCCAAGATCGGGTACGCCAGGGCCGCTCCTACAATGAGCAGTTCTTC	CASSQDRVRQGRSYNEQFF
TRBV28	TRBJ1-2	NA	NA	TGTGCCACCCCGGTAGGGGGGGGGACCGAGGGCTACACCTTC	CATPVGGGTEGYTF
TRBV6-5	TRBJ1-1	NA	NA	TGTGCCAGCGGTCGGGCCCGGGAAGGATCTGAAGCTTTCTTT	CASGRAREGSEAFF
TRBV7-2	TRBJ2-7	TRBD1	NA	TGTGCCAGCAGCTTAACTCCGGGACAGGGTTCCGAGCAGTACTTC	CASSLTPGQGSEQYF
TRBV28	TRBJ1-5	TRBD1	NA	TGTGCCAGCAGTTTGGGACAGGGCCATCAGCCCCAGCATTTT	CASSLGQGHQPQHF
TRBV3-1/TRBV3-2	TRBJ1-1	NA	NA	TGTGCCAGCAGCCAAGGGCAAAACACTGAAGCTTTCTTT	CASSQGQNTEAFF
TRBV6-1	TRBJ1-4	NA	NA	TGTGCCAGCAGTGAAGCGTTCTCGGATGAAAAACTGTTTTTT	CASSEAFSDEKLFF
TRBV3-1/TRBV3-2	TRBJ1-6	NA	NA	TGTGCCAGCAGCCGCTTACGGGGAAATTCACCCCTCCACTTT	CASSRLRGNSPLHF
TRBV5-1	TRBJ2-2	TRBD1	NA	TGCGCCAGCAGCTCGACAGGGGTAAACACCGGGGAGCTGTTTTTT	CASSSTGVNTGELFF
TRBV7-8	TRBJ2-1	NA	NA	TGTGCCAGCAGCTTACTTGACAGCCCCTACAATGAGCAGTTCTTC	CASSLLDSPYNEQFF
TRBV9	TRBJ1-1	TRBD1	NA	TGTGCCAGCAGCGCCGACATTTTTTTGGGGACAGGGAATGAAGCTTTCTTT	CASSADIFLGTGNEAFF
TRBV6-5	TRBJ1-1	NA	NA	TGTGCCAGCAGCAAAACAGTGAGCATGAACACTGAAGCTTTCTTT	CASSKTVSMNTEAFF
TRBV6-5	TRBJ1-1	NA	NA	TGTGCCAGCAGTCAAACCAGGGCGAACACTGAAGCTTTCTTT	CASSQTRANTEAFF
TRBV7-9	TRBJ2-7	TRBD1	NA	TGTGCCAGCAGCTTAGGGGTACAGGGGCGTCACGAGCAGTACTTC	CASSLGVQGRHEQYF
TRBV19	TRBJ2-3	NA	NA	TGTGCCAGTACCAAGGGGGGGGCCTGGGCAGATACGCAGTATTTT	CASTKGGAWADTQYF
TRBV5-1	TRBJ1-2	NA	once	TGCGCCAGCAGCCCATCGGGGTTAGAGCACAGTTCTAACTATGGCTACACCTTC	CASSPSGLEHSSNYGYTF
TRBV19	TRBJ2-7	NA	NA	TGTGCCAGTAGAAATGCTCAGGAGCAGTACTTC	CASRNAQEQYF
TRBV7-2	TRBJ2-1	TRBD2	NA	TGTGCCAGCAGCTCGTGGACTAGCGGGGTTCCCGCTGAGCAGTTCTTC	CASSSWTSGVPAEQFF
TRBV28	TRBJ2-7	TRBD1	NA	TGTGCCAGCAGGGCCGCGGGACAGGGGGCCTACGAGCAGTACTTC	CASRAAGQGAYEQYF
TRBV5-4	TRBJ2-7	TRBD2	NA	TGTGCCAGCAGTCCGCGGACTAGACTTGGCGAGCAGTACTTC	CASSPRTRLGEQYF
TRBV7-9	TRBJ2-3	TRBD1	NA	TGTGCCAGCAGCTTCCCGACAGGGGGCAACACAGATACGCAGTATTTT	CASSFPTGGNTDTQYF
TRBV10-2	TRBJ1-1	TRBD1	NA	TGCGCCAGCAGTAACCGGAGGGGGCTGAACACTGAAGCTTTCTTT	CASSNRRGLNTEAFF
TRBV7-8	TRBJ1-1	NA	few	TGTGCCAGCAGCTTAAGGGGACAGAACACTGAAGCTTTCTTT	CASSLRGQNTEAFF
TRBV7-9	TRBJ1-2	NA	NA	TGTGCCAGCAGCTTAGGGTCCCTAACCGGGGGCTACACCTTC	CASSLGSLTGGYTF
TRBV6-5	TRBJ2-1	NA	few	TGTGCCAGCAGTTATGGAGGCGATGAGCAGTTCTTC	CASSYGGDEQFF
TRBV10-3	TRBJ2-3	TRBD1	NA	TGTGCCATCAGTGAAGGGCAGGGGGCGCGAGATACGCAGTATTTT	CAISEGQGARDTQYF
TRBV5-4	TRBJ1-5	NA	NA	TGTGCCAGCCGGACAGAAGTACCATATAGCAATCAGCCCCAGCATTTT	CASRTEVPYSNQPQHF
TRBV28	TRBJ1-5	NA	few	TGTGCCAGCAGTTTAACCGCGGGGCGCAGCCGCCTCGCGGGCAATCAGCCCCAGCATTTT	CASSLTAGRSRLAGNQPQHF
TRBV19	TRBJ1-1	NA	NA	TGTGCCAGTAGTATAGGTACAGCTGAAGCTTTCTTT	CASSIGTAEAFF
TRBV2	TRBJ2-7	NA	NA	TGTGCCAGCAGTGAGGAAGCGGGTGGCTCCTACGAGCAGTACTTC	CASSEEAGGSYEQYF
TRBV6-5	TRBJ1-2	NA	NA	TGTGCCAGCAGTTACTCCGAACAGGGCCCTTATGGCTACACCTTC	CASSYSEQGPYGYTF
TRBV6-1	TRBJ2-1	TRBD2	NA	TGTGCCAGCAGTGCCACCCGGACTAGCGGGGGTTATGAGCAGTTCTTC	CASSATRTSGGYEQFF
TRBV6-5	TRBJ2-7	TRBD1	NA	TGTGCCAGCACTCCAGGGACAGGGGGCATCTACGAGCAGTACTTC	CASTPGTGGIYEQYF
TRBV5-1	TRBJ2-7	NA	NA	TGCGCCAGCAGCTTGGCCCAGGGCGAGCAGTACTTC	CASSLAQGEQYF
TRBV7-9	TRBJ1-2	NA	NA	TGTGCCAGCAGCTTAAGAATCCAGGGGAATTATGGCTACACCTTC	CASSLRIQGNYGYTF
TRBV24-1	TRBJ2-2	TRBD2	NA	TGTGCCACCAGTGATCTCCCCCGGGGCGGGGGGGTAAGAAGGAACACCGGGGAGCTGTTTTTT	CATSDLPRGGGVRRNTGELFF
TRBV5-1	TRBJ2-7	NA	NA	TGCGCCAGCAGCTTCAGGGGTAGCGACGAGCAGTACTTC	CASSFRGSDEQYF